Given below is one T cell receptor (beta chain) in context. The antigen remains unidentified. Primers: 60 Vbeta forward and 13 Jbeta reverse. Measured with immunoSEQ multiplex PCR; TCRdb has only the in-frame clones, and not every one. In all, the sample yields about 55,000 clones. This entry belongs to a study of cytomegalovirus exposure and HLA in healthy donors. Germline CDR1 reads SGDLS; CDR2 reads YYNGEE. The CDR3 runs to 15 residues. V was clipped by 2 bases and J by 4 bases; unmatched bases: 6. Study-level findings and limits: Near-uniform donor sequencing depth was presumed by presence/absence analyses. When the data were analyzed later, several of the most significant clusters appeared to be linked to common viral pathogens. Rare sequences made up most TCRs, while some public TCRs were found in many donors.

The sequence derives from a man aged 50-60 years in good health and CMV-seropositive. This chain joins TRBV9 and TRBJ2-1; 7 nucleotides match TRBD1. Sequencing was done on a sample of PBMCs. CDR3 in amino acids: CASSVSTGEYNEQFF. The CDR3 region has the DNA TGTGCCAGCAGCGTCTCCACAGGGGAATACAATGAGCAGTTCTTC.